This passage covers 18 T cell receptor beta chains from one sample sequenced in a study of shared clonotypes between healthy human individuals. Naive CD8 cells were CD45RO-negative, positively selected for CCR7, excluding terminally differentiated effector memory CD45RA+ cells. The protocol was immunoSEQ multiplex PCR, while the TCRdb copy is restricted to in-frame clones and leaves out a portion. The data show approximately 590,000 clones, 95% to 96% seen once. Material for sequencing was naive CD8+ T cells sorted from blood. Receptors originate from a woman aged 25 to 39 in good health.

V and J are TRBV20-1 and TRBJ2-7; 9 positions agree with TRBD1. Germline trimming cut 6 bases from V and 6 bases from J; bases unmatched to any gene: 3. CDR3 length: 11 residues. Looked up from germline, CDR1 is DFQATT and CDR2 is SNEGSKA (reference sequence). As DNA, the CDR3 is TGCAGTGCAAGGACAGGGGCCGAGCAGTACTTC. Protein product: CSARTGAEQYF.

This clone was seen just once. The chain is built from TRBV27 and TRBJ2-7, with 10 bases lining up with TRBD2. V shed 2 bases and J 3 bases; nucleotides not matched to a gene: 1. The length of the CDR3 is 14 residues. Germline CDR1 MNHEY, CDR2 SMNVEV (reference sequence). Written as DNA, the CDR3 is TGTGCCAGCAGTTTAGGACTAGCGGACTACGAGCAGTACTTC. Its translation is CASSLGLADYEQYF.

The chain couples TRBV4-2 to TRBJ1-5; no reliable D call. This CDR3 contains 16 residues. Germline V gene lookup returns CDR1 LGHNA and CDR2 YNFKEQ. The V gene lost 1 base and the J gene lost 7 bases, with 17 bases spanning the gap. CDR3 DNA sequence: TGTGCCAGCAGCCAAGGGCCGGCCGGGTTGATGCAGCCCCAGCATTTT. Its protein product is CASSQGPAGLMQPQHF.

V is TRBV5-5 and J is TRBJ1-5, with 8 bases fitting TRBD1. V shed 6 bases, J shed 3 bases, and the junction held 5 bases outside the gene matches. Germline CDR1 SGHKS, CDR2 YYEKEE (reference sequence). The CDR3 runs 14 residues. CDR3 sequence: CASTQGQDNQPQHF. The DNA of the CDR3 is TGTGCCAGCACCCAGGGACAGGACAATCAGCCCCAGCATTTT.

J is TRBJ1-3 and V is TRBV7-9; 9 bases map to TRBD1. The CDR3 loop spans 15 amino acids. Germline V lookup: CDR1 SEHNR, CDR2 FQNEAQ (reference sequence). Trimming took 3 bases from V and 4 from J; bases not matched to a gene: 4. CDR3 DNA sequence: TGTGCCAGCAGCTTCGCCGGGACAGGGGGAAACACCATATATTTT. It yields the protein CASSFAGTGGNTIYF.

The CDR3 reads CSVEPHDNNGYTF. In DNA form, the CDR3 reads TGCAGCGTTGAACCTCACGACAACAATGGCTACACCTTC. This chain links TRBV29-1 with TRBJ1-2; D not resolved. The V and J ends lost 2 bases and 6 bases respectively, with 13 bases between them. This CDR3 region has 13 residues. CDR1 is SQVTM and CDR2 is ANQGSEA in the germline V gene.

J is TRBJ2-7 and V is TRBV10-3; the D is unclear. The CDR3 runs to 14 residues. The ends were cut back, 3 bases at V and 2 bases at J, with 11 bases in the middle. Germline V lookup: CDR1 ENHRY, CDR2 SYGVKD. This CDR3 is CAISDISATYEQYF. CDR3 coding DNA: TGTGCCATCAGTGACATATCGGCAACCTACGAGCAGTACTTC.

The chain couples TRBV4-1 to TRBJ1-2; TRBD1 is a possible D gene (5 bases). Between the trimmed V and J ends, which lost 1 base and 1 base, there was a span of 10 bases. The CDR3 loop spans 15 amino acids. The germline V gene has CDR1 MGHRA and CDR2 YSYEKL. CDR3 loop: CASSQVRQGNYGYTF. The DNA of the CDR3 is TGCGCCAGCAGCCAAGTACGGCAGGGTAACTATGGCTACACCTTC.

The rearrangement joins TRBV5-5 to TRBJ1-1; D might be TRBD1 (5 bases). Trimming took off 1 base at V and 1 base at J, with 8 bases between the two ends. Germline V gene data show CDR1 as SGHKS and CDR2 as YYEKEE (reference sequence). The CDR3 has 14 residues. CDR3 nucleotides: TGTGCCAGCAGCTTGATTGGGACGAACACTGAAGCTTTCTTT. Amino acid sequence: CASSLIGTNTEAFF.

The chain has TRBV9 and TRBJ1-2, with 8 nucleotides matching TRBD1. V shed 3 bases and J 2 bases; nucleotides not matched to a gene: 6. CDR1 is SGDLS and CDR2 is YYNGEE in the germline V gene. CDR3 length: 15 residues. This chain's CDR3 is CASSGGQDLNYGYTF. CDR3 bases: TGTGCCAGCAGCGGGGGACAGGACTTAAACTATGGCTACACCTTC.

The V and J genes are TRBV27 and TRBJ1-2; 7 bases are shared with TRBD1. The CDR3 consists of 15 residues. With 4 bases clipped from V and 4 bases from J, the junction kept 9 bases outside the gene matches. Germline assignment: CDR1 MNHEY and CDR2 SMNVEV (reference sequence). The CDR3 loop reads CASSSTTGPPYGYTF. The CDR3 nucleotides read TGTGCCAGCAGTTCTACGACAGGGCCCCCCTATGGCTACACCTTC.

V gene TRBV27 combines with J gene TRBJ2-1; 13 bases map to TRBD2. Germline CDR1 and CDR2: MNHEY and SMNVEV (reference sequence). The CDR3 contains 16 residues. V lost 2 bases, J lost 5 bases, and 3 bases stayed unmatched. For the CDR3, the DNA is TGTGCCAGCAGTTTAATACTAGCGGGAGGGCACAATGAGCAGTTCTTC. Its protein is CASSLILAGGHNEQFF.

This sequence joins TRBV28 and TRBJ2-5; D not resolved. Germline lookup yields CDR1 MDHEN and CDR2 SYDVKM. V was trimmed by 2 bases and J by 11 bases, leaving 9 bases between them. CDR3 length: 11 residues. The CDR3: CASSLGVEQYF. The CDR3 bases are TGTGCCAGCAGTTTAGGGGTTGAGCAGTACTTC.

This chain uses TRBV4-2 with TRBJ2-1; 13 bases match TRBD2. The CDR3 extends over 19 amino acids. After removal of 4 bases from V and 5 bases from J, the junction contained 14 bases not matched to a gene. CDR1 and CDR2 (germline): LGHNA, YNFKEQ. CDR3 DNA: TGTGCCAGCAGCCCTGATTCCCTGACTAGCGGGAGGACCCACAATGAGCAGTTCTTC. Translated: CASSPDSLTSGRTHNEQFF.

The chain is built from TRBV9 and TRBJ2-7; D is unresolved. The V end lost 3 bases, the J end lost 0 bases, and 19 bases lay between the germline ends. Germline CDR1 reads SGDLS; CDR2 reads YYNGEE. The CDR3 contains 17 residues. Here the CDR3 reads CASSDSNGTGPSYEQYF. The CDR3 coding sequence is TGTGCCAGCAGCGATTCCAATGGCACCGGGCCCTCCTACGAGCAGTACTTC. Drawing the rest from reference TRBV9 and TRBJ2-7, the complete variable domain is DSGVTQTPKHLITATGQRVTLRCSPRSGDLSVYWYQQSLDQGLQFLIQYYNGEERAKGNILERFSAQQFPDLHSELNLSSLELGDSALYFCASSDSNGTGPSYEQYFGPGTRLTVT.

The chain links TRBV19 to TRBJ2-7; D is unresolved. The CDR3 spans 13 residues. Trimming removed 3 bases from V and 2 bases from J, with 8 bases in between. The germline gives CDR1 LNHDA, CDR2 SQIVND (reference sequence). CDR3: CASSISITYEQYF. CDR3 coding DNA: TGTGCCAGTAGTATTAGTATTACCTACGAGCAGTACTTC.

This clone appeared a few times. V is TRBV25-1 and J is TRBJ1-1; a weak D match, TRBD1 (5 bases). V lost 4 bases, J lost 1 base, and 7 bases lay in between. The CDR3 is made up of 13 amino acids. Per germline, CDR1 MGHDK and CDR2 SYGVNS. DNA for the CDR3: TGTGCCAGCAGTGGAGGACAGAACACTGAAGCTTTCTTT. This translates into CASSGGQNTEAFF.

This chain joins TRBV28 and TRBJ2-1; D is possibly TRBD1 (6 bases). Trimming cost V 6 bases and J 4 bases, with 13 bases left between them. The CDR3 extends over 14 amino acids. The V gene's germline CDR1 is MDHEN and CDR2 SYDVKM. As DNA, the CDR3 is TGTGCCAGCAGGCTGGACAGCGCTTACAATGAGCAGTTCTTC. Protein sequence: CASRLDSAYNEQFF.